These T cell receptor beta chains were read from a single sample in a study of T cell repertoires in breast cancer. TCRdb redid the calling of the emulsion pairing reads with MiXCR, one entry per CDR3 protein. The sample has 150 to 200 distinct CDR3 sequences; about 40% are singletons. The sample was CD8+ T cells. The receptors shown here come from a pool of human donors with breast cancer or a healthy control (not recorded which). CDR3s include the opening cysteine and the closing phenylalanine or tryptophan. Fields, in order: CDR3 length, D gene, clone size, J gene, V gene, CDR3 DNA, CDR3 protein. D genes are given only for firm matches. A clone size is listed for some rows: how often the clone was seen (once, few, many), or a class if it is expanded.

>14|TRBD1|medium-sized|TRBJ1-2|TRBV4-3
TGCGCCAGCAGCCTCGGACAGGGAAGACTCGGCTACACCTTC
CASSLGQGRLGYTF
>14|TRBD2|-|TRBJ2-1|TRBV6-2/TRBV6-3
TGTGCCAGCAACGGGGGGGCCATCAACAATGAGCGGTTCTTC
CASNGGAINNERFF
>13|-|few|TRBJ1-6|TRBV7-2
TGTGCCAGCAGCTTAGGGTTATATTCACCCCTCCGCTTT
CASSLGLYSPLRF
>15|TRBD1|large|TRBJ1-1|TRBV7-3
TGTGCCAGCAGCTTGACAGGGGGCATGAACACTGAAGCTTTCTTT
CASSLTGGMNTEAFF
>14|-|-|TRBJ2-5|TRBV6-1
TGTGCCAGCGGGCCTCTAGCGACCAATGAGGCCCAGTACTTC
CASGPLATNEAQYF
>13|-|-|TRBJ1-2|TRBV7-3
TGTGCCAGCAGCTTATACGGGGGATATGGCTACAACTTC
CASSLYGGYGYNF
>13|-|medium-sized|TRBJ1-1|TRBV7-3
TGTGCCAGCAGCTTTACAGGGAACACTGAAGCTTTCTTT
CASSFTGNTEAFF
>15|TRBD1|few|TRBJ2-1|TRBV28
TGTGCCAGCAGTCCACCGGGACAGGGGGTTTATGAGCAGTTCTTC
CASSPPGQGVYEQFF
>16|-|few|TRBJ1-5|TRBV7-4
TGTGCCAGCAGCCGGGGAGGACGCTATAGCAATCAGCCCCAGCATTTT
CASSRGGRYSNQPQHF
>14|-|-|TRBJ2-3|TRBV7-2
TGTGCCAGCAGCTTAGCGGGGGGCACAGATACGCAGTATTTT
CASSLAGGTDTQYF
>12|-|-|TRBJ1-3|TRBV7-2
TGTGCCGGCAGCTTAACTGGGAACACCATATATTTT
CAGSLTGNTIYF
>14|TRBD2|large|TRBJ2-7|TRBV5-4
TGTGCCAGCAGCCCGGGACTAGCCCCCAGGGAGCAGTACTTC
CASSPGLAPREQYF
>12|-|few|TRBJ2-5|TRBV6-6
TGTGCCAGCAGTTACTCGGAGGGCCCCGAGGACTTC
CASSYSEGPEDF
>15|-|large|TRBJ1-5|TRBV7-2
TGTGCCAGCAGCTTAGCGCTACAGGGCAATCAGCCCCAGCATTTT
CASSLALQGNQPQHF
>13|TRBD1|large|TRBJ2-7|TRBV7-2
TGTGCCAGCAGCCCCCGGACAGGGTACGAGCAGTACTTC
CASSPRTGYEQYF
>12|-|large|TRBJ1-4|TRBV10-1
TGCGCCAGCAGTGCAGACAGGTCTGAACTGTTTTTT
CASSADRSELFF
>18|TRBD2|-|TRBJ2-2|TRBV6-2/TRBV6-3
TGTGCCAGCAGTTACGGCCTAGCGGGAGGGCCGAACACCGGGGAGCTGTTTTTT
CASSYGLAGGPNTGELFF
>13|-|-|TRBJ1-2|TRBV7-3
TGTGTCAGCAGCTTGAACGGGGGCTATAGCTACACCTTC
CVSSLNGGYSYTF
>14|-|-|TRBJ2-2|TRBV7-9
TGTGCCAGCAGCCCACGGGTGAACACCGGTGAGCTGTTTTTC
CASSPRVNTGELFF
>15|TRBD2|-|TRBJ2-3|TRBV7-2
TGTGCCAGCAGCCGCATAGCGGGGGGGATAAATACGCAGTATTTT
CASSRIAGGINTQYF
>12|TRBD1|-|TRBJ2-7|TRBV7-6
TGTGCCAGCAGCCGACAGGGGAACGAGCAGTACTTC
CASSRQGNEQYF
>11|-|large|TRBJ2-3|TRBV7-2
TGTGCCAGCAGCCTCACAGATACGCAGTATTTT
CASSLTDTQYF
>13|-|-|TRBJ1-2|TRBV7-3
TGTGCCAGCAGCTTAAGCGGGGGCTATGGCAACACATTC
CASSLSGGYGNTF
>14|-|-|TRBJ2-2|TRBV7-9
TGTGCCAGCTGTCCACGAGCGAACACCGGGGAGCTGTTTTTT
CASCPRANTGELFF
>13|-|-|TRBJ1-2|TRBV7-3
TGTGCCAGCAGCTTAAACGTGGGTTATGGCTACTCCTTC
CASSLNVGYGYSF